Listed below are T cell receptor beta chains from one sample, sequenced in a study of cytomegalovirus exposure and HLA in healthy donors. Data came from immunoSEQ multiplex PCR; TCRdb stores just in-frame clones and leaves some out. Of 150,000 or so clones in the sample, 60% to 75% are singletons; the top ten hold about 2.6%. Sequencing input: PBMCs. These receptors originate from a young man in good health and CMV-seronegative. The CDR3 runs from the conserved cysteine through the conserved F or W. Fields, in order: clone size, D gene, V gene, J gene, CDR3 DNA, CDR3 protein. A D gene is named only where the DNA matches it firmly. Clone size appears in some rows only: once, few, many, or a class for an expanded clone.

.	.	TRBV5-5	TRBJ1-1	TGTGCCACCAAGGGGGTCGGGTCGAGCGTTGGCACTGAAGCTTTCTTT	CATKGVGSSVGTEAFF
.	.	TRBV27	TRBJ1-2	TGTGCCAGCAGGCCCGCAGGGAACTATGGCTACACCTTC	CASRPAGNYGYTF
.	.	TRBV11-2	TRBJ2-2	TGTGCCAGCAGCTTAGTTCGCCGGGGGGCAAAGGACACCGGGGAGCTGTTTTTT	CASSLVRRGAKDTGELFF
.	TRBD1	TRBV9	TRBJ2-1	TGTGCCAGCAGCGTAGGATCCTTACAGGGGGCCTCCATCAATGAGCAGTTCTTC	CASSVGSLQGASINEQFF
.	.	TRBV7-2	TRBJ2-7	TGTGCCAGCAGCTTACCGGGGGCCTACGAGCAGTACTTC	CASSLPGAYEQYF
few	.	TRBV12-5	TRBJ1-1	TGTGCTAGTGGTTTCGCGGGCTACACTGAAGCTTTCTTT	CASGFAGYTEAFF
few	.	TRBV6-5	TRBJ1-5	TGTGCCAGCAGTTACGGCGCGGGGAATCAGCCCCAGCATTTT	CASSYGAGNQPQHF
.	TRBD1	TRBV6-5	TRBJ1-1	TGTGCCAGCAGTTACGGGGACAGGGCCCCCACTGAAGCTTTCTTT	CASSYGDRAPTEAFF
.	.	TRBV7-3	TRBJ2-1	TGTGCCAGCAGCCGCATCGGGGACAATGAGCAGTTCTTC	CASSRIGDNEQFF
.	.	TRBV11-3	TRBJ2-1	TGTGCCAGCAGCCCCCGTCGCGGGGATAGCTCCTACAATGAGCAGTTCTTC	CASSPRRGDSSYNEQFF
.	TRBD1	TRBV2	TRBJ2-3	TGTGCCAGCAGTGAGGACAGGGAACCTAGCACAGATACGCAGTATTTT	CASSEDREPSTDTQYF
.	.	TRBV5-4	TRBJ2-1	TGTGCCAGCAGTGGCCCCGGGACAATGGCAGTTCTTGAGCAGTTCTTC	CASSGPGTMAVLEQFF
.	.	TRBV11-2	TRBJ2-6	TGTGCCAGCAGCACCAGGTCGGGATTCTCTGGGGCCAACGTCCTGACTTTC	CASSTRSGFSGANVLTF
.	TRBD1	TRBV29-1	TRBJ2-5	TGCAGCGTGGCAAAAGGGACAGGAACTCAAGAGACCCAGTACTTC	CSVAKGTGTQETQYF
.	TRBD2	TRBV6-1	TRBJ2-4	TGTGCCAGCAGTGAATCGGGGAGCGGGGGGGCCAAAAACATTCAGTACTTC	CASSESGSGGAKNIQYF
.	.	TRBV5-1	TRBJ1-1	TGCGCCAGCAGCTTGGGCCAGGGTGGCACTGAAGCTTTCTTT	CASSLGQGGTEAFF
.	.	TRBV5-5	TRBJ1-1	TGTGCCAGCAGCTTGGCCGCCGGGGTTTCTCCTGAAGCTTTCTTT	CASSLAAGVSPEAFF
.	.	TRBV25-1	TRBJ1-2	TGTGCCAGCAGTGAATATGGGGGGAGGTCCTATGGCTACACCTTC	CASSEYGGRSYGYTF